What follows are 17 T cell receptor beta chains derived from one specimen sequenced in a study of T cell responses to AZD1222 COVID-19 vaccine. TCRdb keeps only in-frame clones here, not all; method: immunoSEQ multiplex PCR. The sample records approximately 140,000 clones, 85% to 95% being singletons. The material sequenced was peripheral blood, taken on day 0 of AZD1222 vaccination. All receptors derive from an adult in good health.

The V gene is TRBV27, the J gene TRBJ2-1; TRBD1 agrees at 7 bases. The CDR3 loop spans 15 amino acids. Trimming at V came to 4 bases and at J to 6 bases, leaving 9 bases not matched to a gene. The V gene's germline CDR1 is MNHEY and CDR2 SMNVEV (reference sequence). CDR3 sequence: CASSSTGFLGNEQFF. The CDR3 region has the DNA TGTGCCAGCAGTTCGACAGGGTTCCTAGGCAATGAGCAGTTCTTC.

This chain uses TRBV13 with TRBJ2-2; maybe TRBD1 (6 bases). Germline assignment: CDR1 PRHDT and CDR2 FYEKMQ (reference sequence). Trimming stripped 2 bases from V and 7 bases from J, with 14 bases between. The CDR3 contains 15 residues. The CDR3 sequence is CASSLSQGKYGELFF. CDR3 DNA sequence: TGTGCCAGCAGCTTATCCCAGGGGAAGTACGGGGAGCTGTTTTTT.

V and J are TRBV7-9 and TRBJ1-2; 8 nucleotides align to TRBD1. The length of the CDR3 is 14 residues. Germline trimming cut 1 base from V and 8 bases from J; bases unmatched to any gene: 6. The V gene's germline CDR1 is SEHNR and CDR2 FQNEAQ (reference sequence). CDR3 region: CASSLVQGARGYTF. CDR3 nucleotide sequence: TGTGCCAGCAGCTTAGTCCAGGGGGCGAGGGGCTACACCTTC.

The genes are TRBV4-2 and TRBJ2-1, with D perhaps matching TRBD2 (7 bases). Trimming shortened V by 0 bases and J by 8 bases, and 11 bases separated the two germline ends. The CDR3 sequence is 14 residues long. CDR1 is LGHNA and CDR2 is YNFKEQ in the germline V gene. The CDR3 protein is CASSQDGGPDEQFF. The CDR3 nucleotides read TGTGCCAGCAGCCAAGACGGGGGGCCTGATGAGCAGTTCTTC.

The J gene is TRBJ1-4, the V gene TRBV5-1; unclear D gene. The CDR3 sequence is 11 residues long. Germline-derived CDR1 and CDR2 are SGHRS and YFSETQ. Between the trimmed V and J ends, which lost 7 bases and 8 bases, there was a span of 9 bases. The CDR3 spells CASGELEKLFF. The CDR3 DNA sequence: TGCGCCAGCGGGGAGTTAGAAAAACTGTTTTTT.

V usage is TRBV5-1 and J usage is TRBJ1-1, with D hard to call. This CDR3 has 15 residues. Trimming cost V 1 base and J 1 base, with 11 bases left between them. Germline values: CDR1 SGHRS, CDR2 YFSETQ. In DNA, the CDR3 is TGCGCCAGCAGCTTGCTGGTAGACCAGAACACTGAAGCTTTCTTT. It encodes CASSLLVDQNTEAFF. Combining the CDR3 with reference TRBV5-1 and TRBJ1-1 gives the whole variable domain KAGVTQTPRYLIKTRGQQVTLSCSPISGHRSVSWYQQTPGQGLQFLFEYFSETQRNKGNFPGRFSGRQFSNSRSEMNVSTLELGDSALYLCASSLLVDQNTEAFFGQGTRLTVV.

This chain links TRBV3-1 (or the pseudogene TRBV3-2) with TRBJ1-4, with 7 bases matching TRBD1. CDR3 length: 18 residues. Germline V gives CDR1 LGHDT, CDR2 YNNKEL (reference sequence). The V gene end was trimmed by 4 bases and the J gene end by 7 bases; junction bases not matched to a gene: 18. Here the CDR3 DNA reads TGTGCCAGCAGCCTATACACCCCCCTTCGACAGGGTGGTGAAAAACTGTTTTTT. Protein product: CASSLYTPLRQGGEKLFF.

The V and J genes are TRBV7-3 and TRBJ1-1; 10 positions match TRBD1. The V gene end was trimmed by 4 bases and the J gene end by 5 bases; junction bases not matched to a gene: 10. The CDR3 extends over 16 amino acids. Germline V gene data show CDR1 as SGHTA and CDR2 as FQGTGA. The CDR3 region is CASSSTLDRGDTEAFF. In nucleotides, the CDR3 is TGTGCCAGCAGCTCTACCCTGGACAGGGGGGATACTGAAGCTTTCTTT.

CDR3 sequence: CASSYFPGQSSYNEQFF. CDR3 DNA: TGTGCCAGCAGCTACTTCCCGGGACAAAGCTCCTACAATGAGCAGTTCTTC. J is TRBJ2-1 and V is TRBV5-5, with D perhaps matching TRBD1 (6 bases). The germline V and J ends were trimmed by 3 bases and 0 bases, with 16 bases remaining between them. Per the germline V gene, CDR1 is SGHKS and CDR2 is YYEKEE (reference sequence). The CDR3 is 17 residues long.

The rearrangement joins TRBV2 to TRBJ2-1; 12 positions match TRBD1. Germline V gene data show CDR1 as SNHLY and CDR2 as FYNNEI. V shed 7 bases, J shed 2 bases, and the junction held 24 bases outside the gene matches. The CDR3 extends over 22 amino acids. The CDR3 sequence: CASTTGGQGALWSPSTYNEQFF. In nucleotides, the CDR3 is TGTGCCAGCACCACCGGGGGACAGGGGGCTCTATGGTCACCATCCACCTACAATGAGCAGTTCTTC.

The chain links TRBV29-1 to TRBJ1-1, with 7 bases that match TRBD1. Germline V gene sequence: CDR1 SQVTM, CDR2 ANQGSEA. Unmatched junction bases numbered 4, after V lost 3 bases and J lost 0 bases. This CDR3 has 14 residues. The CDR3 DNA sequence: TGCAGCGTTGAGGGGACAGCTATGAACACTGAAGCTTTCTTT. Translating it yields CSVEGTAMNTEAFF.

The chain employs TRBV7-9 and TRBJ1-5; D remains ambiguous. The CDR3 sequence is 13 residues long. V was shortened by 3 bases and J by 9 bases, with 12 bases between the two germline ends. Germline CDR1 reads SEHNR; CDR2 reads FQNEAQ (reference sequence). In DNA form, the CDR3 reads TGTGCCAGCAGCTTCGAAGGGAGTCGGCCCCAGCATTTT. It is translated as CASSFEGSRPQHF.

The chain combines TRBV12-3 or TRBV12-4 with TRBJ1-2; D gene ambiguous. The ends were cut back, 6 bases at V and 4 bases at J, with 12 bases in the middle. This CDR3 has 13 residues. This CDR3 is CASRRGKIYGYTF. The CDR3 nucleotides are TGTGCCAGCAGGAGAGGGAAAATCTATGGCTACACCTTC.

This chain uses TRBV12-5 with TRBJ2-3; no clear D gene. The CDR3 covers 16 residues. The germline CDR1 and CDR2 sequences are LGHNT and FRNRAP. V was shortened by 0 bases and J by 7 bases, with 17 bases between the two germline ends. CDR3 nucleotides: TGTGCTAGTGGTTTGGTAGGCGGCAAGGAAAGAAATACGCAGTATTTT. This encodes CASGLVGGKERNTQYF.

The gene calls are TRBV28 and TRBJ2-3, with 13 positions matching TRBD2. Germline loops: CDR1 MDHEN, CDR2 SYDVKM. V shed 6 bases, J shed 2 bases, and the junction held 11 bases outside the gene matches. This CDR3 comprises 18 residues. The CDR3 sequence: CASSFLIGLAGDTDTQYF. CDR3 nucleotides: TGTGCCAGCAGCTTTTTGATCGGACTAGCGGGGGACACAGATACGCAGTATTTT.

By share, this clone counts as medium-sized (0.01 to 0.1%). V and J are TRBV6-4 and TRBJ2-2; D unclear. The CDR3 has 13 amino acids. Germline lookup yields CDR1 MRHNA and CDR2 SNTAGT. V lost 2 bases and J 3 bases, leaving 4 bases between the germline ends. The CDR3 region has the DNA TGTGCCAGCAGTGACACAGACACCGGGGAGCTGTTTTTT. The encoded protein is CASSDTDTGELFF.

J is TRBJ2-2 and V is TRBV7-3; TRBD2 aligns across 11 bases. From germline, CDR1 is SGHTA and CDR2 FQGTGA. The CDR3 has 13 amino acids. The DNA of the CDR3 is TGTGCTTCAACTAGCGGGAGCACCGGGGAGCTGTTTTTT. Translating gives CASTSGSTGELFF.